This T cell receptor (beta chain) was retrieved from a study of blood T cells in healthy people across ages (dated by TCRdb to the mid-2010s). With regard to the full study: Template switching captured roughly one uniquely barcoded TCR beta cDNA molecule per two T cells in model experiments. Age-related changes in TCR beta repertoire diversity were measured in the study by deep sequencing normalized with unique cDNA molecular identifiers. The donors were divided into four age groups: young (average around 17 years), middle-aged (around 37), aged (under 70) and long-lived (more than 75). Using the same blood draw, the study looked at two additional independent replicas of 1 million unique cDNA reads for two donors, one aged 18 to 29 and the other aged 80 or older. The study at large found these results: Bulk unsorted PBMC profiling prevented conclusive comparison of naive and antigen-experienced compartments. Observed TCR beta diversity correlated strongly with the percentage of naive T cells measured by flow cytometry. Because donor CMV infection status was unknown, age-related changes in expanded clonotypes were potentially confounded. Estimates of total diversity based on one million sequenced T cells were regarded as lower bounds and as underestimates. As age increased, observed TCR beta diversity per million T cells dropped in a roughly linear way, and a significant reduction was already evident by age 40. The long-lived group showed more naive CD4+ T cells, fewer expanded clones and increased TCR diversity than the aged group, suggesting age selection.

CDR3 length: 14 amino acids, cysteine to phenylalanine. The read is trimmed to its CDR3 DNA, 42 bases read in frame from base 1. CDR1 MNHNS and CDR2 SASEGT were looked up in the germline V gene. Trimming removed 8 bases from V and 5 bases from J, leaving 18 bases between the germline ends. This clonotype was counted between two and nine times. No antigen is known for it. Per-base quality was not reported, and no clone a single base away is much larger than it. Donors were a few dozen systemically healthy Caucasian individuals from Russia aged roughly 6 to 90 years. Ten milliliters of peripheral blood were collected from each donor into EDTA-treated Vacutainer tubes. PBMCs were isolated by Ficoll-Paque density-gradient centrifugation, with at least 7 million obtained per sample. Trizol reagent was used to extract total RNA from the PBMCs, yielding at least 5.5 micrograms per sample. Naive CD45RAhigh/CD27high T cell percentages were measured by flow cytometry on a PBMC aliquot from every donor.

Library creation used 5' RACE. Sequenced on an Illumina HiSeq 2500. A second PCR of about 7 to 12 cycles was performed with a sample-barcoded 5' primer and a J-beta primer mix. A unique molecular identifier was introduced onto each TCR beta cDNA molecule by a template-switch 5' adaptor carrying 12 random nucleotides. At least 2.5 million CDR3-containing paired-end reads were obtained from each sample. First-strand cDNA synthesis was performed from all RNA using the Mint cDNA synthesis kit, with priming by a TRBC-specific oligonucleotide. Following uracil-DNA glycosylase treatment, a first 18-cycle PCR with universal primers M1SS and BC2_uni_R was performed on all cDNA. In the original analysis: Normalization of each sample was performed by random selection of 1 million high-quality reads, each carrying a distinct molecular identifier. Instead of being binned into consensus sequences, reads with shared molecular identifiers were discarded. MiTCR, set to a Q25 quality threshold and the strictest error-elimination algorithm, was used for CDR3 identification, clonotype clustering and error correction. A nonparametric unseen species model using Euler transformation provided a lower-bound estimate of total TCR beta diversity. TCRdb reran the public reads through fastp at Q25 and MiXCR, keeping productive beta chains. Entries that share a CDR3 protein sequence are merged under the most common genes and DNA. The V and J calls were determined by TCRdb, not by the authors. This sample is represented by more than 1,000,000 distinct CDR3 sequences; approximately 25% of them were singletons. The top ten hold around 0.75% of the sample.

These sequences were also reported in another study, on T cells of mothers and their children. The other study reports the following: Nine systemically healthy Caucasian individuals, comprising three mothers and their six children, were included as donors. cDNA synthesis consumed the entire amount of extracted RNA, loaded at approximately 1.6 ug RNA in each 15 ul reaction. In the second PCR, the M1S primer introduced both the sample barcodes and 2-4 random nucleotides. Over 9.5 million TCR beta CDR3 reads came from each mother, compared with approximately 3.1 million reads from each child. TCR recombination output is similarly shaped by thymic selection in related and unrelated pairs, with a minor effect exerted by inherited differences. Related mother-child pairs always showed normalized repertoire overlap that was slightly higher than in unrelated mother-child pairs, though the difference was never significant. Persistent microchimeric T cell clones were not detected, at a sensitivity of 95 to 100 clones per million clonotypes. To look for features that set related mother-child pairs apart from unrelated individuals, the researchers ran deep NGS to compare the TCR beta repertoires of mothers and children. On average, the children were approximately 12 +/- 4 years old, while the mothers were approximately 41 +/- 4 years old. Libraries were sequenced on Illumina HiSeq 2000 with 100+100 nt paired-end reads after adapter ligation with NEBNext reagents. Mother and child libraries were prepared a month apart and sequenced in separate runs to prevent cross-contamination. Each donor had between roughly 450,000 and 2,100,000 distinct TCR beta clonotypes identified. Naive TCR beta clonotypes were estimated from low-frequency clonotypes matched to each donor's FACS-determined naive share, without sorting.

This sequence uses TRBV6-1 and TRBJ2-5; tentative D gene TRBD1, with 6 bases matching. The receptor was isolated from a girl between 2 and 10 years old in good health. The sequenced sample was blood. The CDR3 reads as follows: CASDRGDKVETQYF. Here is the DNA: TGTGCCAGCGATAGAGGGGACAAGGTTGAGACCCAGTACTTC.